These 20 T cell receptor beta chains were all obtained from the same sample, sequenced in a study of blood T cell repertoires in COVID-19. Here immunoSEQ multiplex PCR was the method, and the copy in TCRdb shows in-frame clones only, minus some. This table holds tens of thousands of clones, roughly nine tenths found once. The sequenced material came from peripheral blood. The receptor set was obtained from a male donor with acute or convalescent COVID-19.

The rearrangement joins TRBV5-4 to TRBJ1-2; D is unresolved. V gave up 7 bases and J gave up 5 bases, with 15 bases separating them. The CDR3 is 13 residues long. Germline V gene lookup returns CDR1 SGHNT and CDR2 YYREEE (reference sequence). The CDR3: CASGLESWYGYTF. The CDR3 coding sequence is TGTGCCAGCGGTCTTGAGAGTTGGTATGGCTACACCTTC.

The rearrangement joins TRBV5-1 to TRBJ2-1; perhaps TRBD1 as D (6 bases). The germline V and J ends were trimmed by 1 base and 10 bases, with 15 bases remaining between them. The CDR3 is made up of 14 amino acids. The V gene's germline CDR1 is SGHRS and CDR2 YFSETQ. The chain's CDR3 is CASSLPGQSLEQFF. The CDR3 region has the DNA TGCGCCAGCAGCTTGCCGGGACAATCATTGGAGCAGTTCTTC.

The V call is TRBV3-1 (or the pseudogene TRBV3-2), the J call TRBJ2-3, with 11 positions matching TRBD1. Per the germline V gene, CDR1 is LGHDT and CDR2 is YNNKEL (reference sequence). The CDR3 runs 15 residues. After removal of 4 bases from V and 7 bases from J, the junction contained 7 bases not matched to a gene. Written as DNA, the CDR3 is TGTGCCAGCAGCCCCGGGACAGGGGGTGTTAATACGCAGTATTTT. Translating gives CASSPGTGGVNTQYF.

This chain joins TRBV5-1 and TRBJ2-3; a possible D gene is TRBD2 (7 bases). Germline V gene lookup returns CDR1 SGHRS and CDR2 YFSETQ. This CDR3 region has 17 residues. V lost 5 bases and J 0 bases, leaving 19 bases between the germline ends. The CDR3 loop reads CASRLLEGGLSTDTQYF. Written as DNA, the CDR3 is TGCGCCAGCAGATTACTTGAGGGGGGGCTTAGCACAGATACGCAGTATTTT.

The chain combines TRBV30 with TRBJ1-2, with D possibly matching TRBD1 (5 bases). Per germline, CDR1 GTSNPN and CDR2 SVGIG (reference sequence). This CDR3 contains 14 residues. V shed 4 bases and J shed 5 bases, with 17 bases lying between them. CDR3 sequence (DNA): TGTGCCTGGATGACAGCAGGATTTTCATATGGCTACACCTTC. It specifies CAWMTAGFSYGYTF.

CDR3 nucleotides: TGTGCCAGCAGCCCCTATCCCGGGACAGGGTCCACTGAAGCTTTCTTT. Translated, it gives CASSPYPGTGSTEAFF. The chain is built from TRBV9 and TRBJ1-1; 9 bases are shared with TRBD1. J was trimmed by 4 bases and V by 4 bases; bases with no gene match: 11. The CDR3 is 16 amino acids. CDR1 and CDR2 from the germline V gene are SGDLS and YYNGEE.

This chain uses TRBV6-4 with TRBJ1-5; 7 nucleotides align to TRBD1. This CDR3 has 13 residues. The junction had 6 bases not matched to a gene; V was cut back by 8 bases and J by 5 bases. Germline CDR1 and CDR2: MRHNA and SNTAGT. Here the CDR3 reads CASAQTGDQPQHF. The CDR3, as DNA: TGTGCCAGCGCGCAAACAGGGGATCAGCCCCAGCATTTT.

This chain uses TRBV5-1 with TRBJ2-2, with 7 bases identical to TRBD1. Germline V CDR1 and CDR2: SGHRS, YFSETQ. The CDR3 runs 15 residues. V lost 4 bases, J lost 6 bases, and 9 bases stayed unmatched. CDR3 DNA sequence: TGCGCCAGCAGCGGCGACAGGGCCGGAGCCGGGGAGCTGTTTTTT. It is translated as CASSGDRAGAGELFF.

This clone has a single count. V and J are TRBV27 and TRBJ1-6; a weak D match, TRBD1 (6 bases). Germline V lookup: CDR1 MNHEY, CDR2 SMNVEV (reference sequence). The CDR3 is made up of 17 amino acids. Trimming pared 5 bases from V and 10 bases from J, leaving 24 bases between. CDR3 loop: CASSRGGRGGGGSPLHF. The CDR3 DNA reads as TGTGCCAGCAGTCGCGGGGGACGTGGGGGAGGGGGATCACCCCTCCACTTT.

The CDR3 DNA sequence: TGTGCCAGCAGCTCGGACAGGGATAATTCACCCCTCCACTTT. Translated: CASSSDRDNSPLHF. The chain uses TRBV7-3 and TRBJ1-6; 8 bases agree with TRBD1. This CDR3 is built from 14 residues. CDR1 SGHTA and CDR2 FQGTGA come from the germline V gene. J lost 5 bases, V lost 4 bases, and 1 base had no gene match.

The chain recombines TRBV5-1 with TRBJ2-1; 8 bases line up with TRBD2. The CDR3 consists of 14 residues. The V gene end was trimmed by 6 bases and the J gene end by 2 bases; junction bases not matched to a gene: 4. Per germline, CDR1 SGHRS and CDR2 YFSETQ. CDR3 coding DNA: TGCGCCAGCAAATTAGCGGGGACCTACAATGAGCAGTTCTTC. This translates into CASKLAGTYNEQFF.

V gene TRBV6-4 combines with J gene TRBJ2-1, with D perhaps TRBD2 (6 bases). Trimming stripped 4 bases from V and 4 bases from J, with 11 bases between. CDR3 length equals 14 residues. Germline assignment: CDR1 MRHNA and CDR2 SNTAGT. The CDR3 DNA reads as TGTGCCAGCAGTGTTGGGACTGAATACAATGAGCAGTTCTTC. This translates into CASSVGTEYNEQFF.

This chain joins TRBV10-2 and TRBJ2-3; D possibly corresponds to TRBD1 (5 bases). The CDR3 has 14 residues. The V gene lost 4 bases and the J gene lost 2 bases, with 10 bases spanning the gap. Germline values: CDR1 WSHSY, CDR2 SAAADI. CDR3 protein: CASSASGFTDTQYF. The CDR3 DNA is TGCGCCAGCAGTGCTTCAGGGTTCACAGATACGCAGTATTTT.

The V and J genes are TRBV6-5 and TRBJ1-3; D is uncertain. This CDR3 has 12 amino acids. Germline CDR1 reads MNHEY; CDR2 reads SVGAGI. The V and J ends lost 7 bases and 0 bases respectively, with 4 bases between them. CDR3 nucleotides: TGTGCCAGCACAAACTCTGGAAACACCATATATTTT. Protein product: CASTNSGNTIYF.

The chain couples TRBV30 to TRBJ2-1; tentative D call: TRBD2 (7 bases). The CDR3 spans 14 residues. Per the germline V gene, CDR1 is GTSNPN and CDR2 is SVGIG (reference sequence). V lost 5 bases and J lost 14, with 25 bases in between. The DNA for the CDR3 is TGTGCCTGGTCCCTGGTGGGGGGGCCTGATCTCAAGTTCTTC. It codes for CAWSLVGGPDLKFF. Variable domain in full (rest from reference TRBV30 and TRBJ2-1): SQTIHQWPATLVQPVGSPLSLECTVEGTSNPNLYWYRQAAGRGLQLLFYSVGIGQISSEVPQNLSASRPQDRQFILSSKKLLLSDSGFYLCAWSLVGGPDLKFFGPGTRLTVL.

The genes are TRBV20-1 and TRBJ2-7; D is unclear. The germline V gene encodes CDR1 DFQATT and CDR2 SNEGSKA (reference sequence). This CDR3 comprises 11 residues. V was pared by 3 bases and J by 5 bases, with 8 bases between. The CDR3 loop is CSASPADEQYF. The CDR3 coding sequence is TGCAGTGCTAGCCCTGCGGACGAGCAGTACTTC.

J is TRBJ2-3 and V is TRBV12-5, with D perhaps matching TRBD1 (5 bases). Germline CDR1 and CDR2: LGHNT and FRNRAP. The V gene lost 1 base and the J gene lost 2 bases, with 13 bases spanning the gap. This CDR3 is built from 16 residues. CDR3 in DNA: TGTGCTAGTGGTTTGGGACAGAACTTACTCACAGATACGCAGTATTTT. Translated, it gives CASGLGQNLLTDTQYF. The variable domain in full, completed from reference TRBV12-5 and TRBJ2-3, reads DARVTQTPRHKVTEMGQEVTMRCQPILGHNTVFWYRQTMMQGLELLAYFRNRAPLDDSGMPKDRFSAEMPDATLATLKIQPSEPRDSAVYFCASGLGQNLLTDTQYFGPGTRLTVL.

Many counts were recorded for this clone. The rearrangement links TRBV7-9 to TRBJ1-6; no firm D call. CDR1 and CDR2 (germline): SEHNR, FQNEAQ (reference sequence). With 4 bases removed from V and 10 bases from J, the gap between germline ends came to 23 bases. The CDR3 is 17 residues long. The CDR3 sequence is CASSSHDQSGGRSPLHF. The CDR3, as DNA: TGTGCCAGCAGCTCCCATGACCAGTCCGGAGGGCGATCACCCCTCCACTTT.

This clone was detected once. The rearrangement links TRBV7-9 to TRBJ1-1; D uncertain. This CDR3 is 14 amino acids long. Germline loops: CDR1 SEHNR, CDR2 FQNEAQ (reference sequence). The germline V and J ends were trimmed by 1 base and 2 bases, with 8 bases remaining between them. The CDR3 region has the DNA TGTGCCAGCAGCTTAGACAGTTTTAACACTGAAGCTTTCTTT. Translating it yields CASSLDSFNTEAFF.

This sequence joins TRBV29-1 and TRBJ2-5; 11 positions match TRBD2. Germline V gene data show CDR1 as SQVTM and CDR2 as ANQGSEA. V trimming: 7 bases; J trimming: 2 bases; junction bases outside the gene matches: 3. CDR3 size: 13 residues. For the CDR3, the DNA is TGCAGCGGACGACTAGCGGGGCAAGAGACCCAGTACTTC. It translates to CSGRLAGQETQYF.